This TCR beta chain appears in the sequencing data of a study of blood T cell repertoires in COVID-19. On the study more broadly: PBMCs, B-cell-depleted T cells, or T cells provided the cDNA or gDNA that made up the material.

Recruitment covered about two dozen US areas and drew participants whose ages spanned roughly 18 to 100 years. Only in-frame clones appear in the TCRdb table, and some are missing; sequencing was by immunoSEQ multiplex PCR. Of fewer than 300,000 clones in the sample, 90% are singletons; the top ten hold around 1.1%. Losses at the gene ends were 4 bases for V and 8 bases for J; bases not matched to a gene: 10. The germline gives CDR1 MDHEN, CDR2 SYDVKM. The length of the CDR3 is 16 residues. V and J are TRBV28 and TRBJ2-1, with TRBD2 identical over 11 bases. This clonotype was obtained from a woman in her twenties or thirties who had recovered from COVID-19. The sequenced sample was PBMCs or T cells enriched from blood (not recorded which). As DNA, the CDR3 is TGTGCCAGCAGTTCCCCGATAGCGGGAGGGTCCGATGAGCAGTTCTTC. This translates into CASSSPIAGGSDEQFF.